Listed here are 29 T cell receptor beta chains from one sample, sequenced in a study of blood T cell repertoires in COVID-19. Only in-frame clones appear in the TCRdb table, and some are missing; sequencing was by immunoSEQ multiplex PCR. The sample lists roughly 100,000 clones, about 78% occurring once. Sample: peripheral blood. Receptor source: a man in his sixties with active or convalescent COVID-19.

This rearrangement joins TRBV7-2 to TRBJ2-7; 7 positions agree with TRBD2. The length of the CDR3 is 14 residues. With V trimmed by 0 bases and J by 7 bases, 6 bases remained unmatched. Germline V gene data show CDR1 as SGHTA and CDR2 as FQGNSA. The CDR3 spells CASSLAGGPQEQYV. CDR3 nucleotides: TGTGCCAGCAGCTTAGCGGGAGGGCCGCAAGAGCAGTACGTC.

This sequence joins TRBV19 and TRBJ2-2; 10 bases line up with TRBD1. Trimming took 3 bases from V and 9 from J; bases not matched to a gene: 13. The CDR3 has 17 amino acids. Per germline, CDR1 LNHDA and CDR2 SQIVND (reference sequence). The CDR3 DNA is TGTGCCAGTAGTATTATGACAGGGGGCGCACCCCCCCGGGAGCTGTTTTTT. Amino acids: CASSIMTGGAPPRELFF.

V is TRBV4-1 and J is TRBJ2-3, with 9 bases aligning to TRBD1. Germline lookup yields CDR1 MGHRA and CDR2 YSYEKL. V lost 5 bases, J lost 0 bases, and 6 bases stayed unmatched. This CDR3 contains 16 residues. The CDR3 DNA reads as TGCGCCAGCAGCTACGGGACAGGGCTTAGCACAGATACGCAGTATTTT. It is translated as CASSYGTGLSTDTQYF.

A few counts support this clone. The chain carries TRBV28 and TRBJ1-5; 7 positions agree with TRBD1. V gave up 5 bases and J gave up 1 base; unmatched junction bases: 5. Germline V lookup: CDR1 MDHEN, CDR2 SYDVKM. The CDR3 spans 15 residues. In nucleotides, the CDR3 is TGTGCCAGCAGTGCGGCGACAGGGAGCAATCAGCCCCAGCATTTT. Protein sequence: CASSAATGSNQPQHF.

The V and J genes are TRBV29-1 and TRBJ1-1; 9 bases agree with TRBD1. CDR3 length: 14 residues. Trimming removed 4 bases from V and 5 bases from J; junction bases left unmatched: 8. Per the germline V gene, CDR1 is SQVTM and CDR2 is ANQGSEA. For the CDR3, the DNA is TGCAGCGTTGCCGGGACAGGGAGAAGGACTGAAGCTTTCTTT. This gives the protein CSVAGTGRRTEAFF.

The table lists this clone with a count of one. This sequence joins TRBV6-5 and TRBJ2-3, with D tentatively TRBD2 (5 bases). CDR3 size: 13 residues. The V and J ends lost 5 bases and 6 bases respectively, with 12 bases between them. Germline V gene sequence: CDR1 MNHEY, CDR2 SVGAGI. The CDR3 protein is CASSRTGSDTQYF. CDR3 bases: TGTGCCAGCAGTAGGACGGGGTCGGATACGCAGTATTTT.

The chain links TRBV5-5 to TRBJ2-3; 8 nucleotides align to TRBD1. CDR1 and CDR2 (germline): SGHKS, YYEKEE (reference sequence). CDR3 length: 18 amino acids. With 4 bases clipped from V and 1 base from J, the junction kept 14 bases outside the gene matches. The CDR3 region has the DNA TGTGCCAGCAGCCGTGGGGGACAGGCTACGTTGCGCACAGATACGCAGTATTTT. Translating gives CASSRGGQATLRTDTQYF.

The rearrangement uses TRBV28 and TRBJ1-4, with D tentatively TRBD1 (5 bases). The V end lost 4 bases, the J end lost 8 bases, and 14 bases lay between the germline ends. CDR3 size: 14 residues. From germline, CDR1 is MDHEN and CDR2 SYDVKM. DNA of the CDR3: TGTGCCAGCAGTTGGCCAGGGCCAGGCGAAAAACTGTTTTTT. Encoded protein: CASSWPGPGEKLFF.

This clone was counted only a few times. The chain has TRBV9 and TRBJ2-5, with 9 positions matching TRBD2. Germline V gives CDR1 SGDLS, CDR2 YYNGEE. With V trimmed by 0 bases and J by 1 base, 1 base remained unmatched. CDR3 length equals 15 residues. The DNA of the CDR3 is TGTGCCAGCAGCGTAGGGACTAGCGCCCAAGAGACCCAGTACTTC. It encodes CASSVGTSAQETQYF. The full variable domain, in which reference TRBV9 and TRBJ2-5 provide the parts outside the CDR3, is DSGVTQTPKHLITATGQRVTLRCSPRSGDLSVYWYQQSLDQGLQFLIQYYNGEERAKGNILERFSAQQFPDLHSELNLSSLELGDSALYFCASSVGTSAQETQYFGPGTRLLVL.

CDR3 coding DNA: TGTGCCATCAGCGCCTGGACTAGCGGGAGGGCAGATACGCAGTATTTT. Translating it yields CAISAWTSGRADTQYF. This chain joins TRBV10-3 and TRBJ2-3; 15 bases match TRBD2. V lost 6 bases and J lost 4; bases outside the gene matches: 5. CDR3 length equals 16 residues. Germline CDR1 ENHRY, CDR2 SYGVKD.

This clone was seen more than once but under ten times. In DNA form, the CDR3 reads TGCGCCAGCAGCAGGAGCGGGATCCGCCTCGGGGAGCTGTTTTTT. As protein: CASSRSGIRLGELFF. The chain carries TRBV5-1 and TRBJ2-2; 7 bases are a match to TRBD2. There are 15 residues in the CDR3. V lost 4 bases to trimming and J lost 7 bases; unmatched junction nucleotides: 10. Germline lookup yields CDR1 SGHRS and CDR2 YFSETQ.

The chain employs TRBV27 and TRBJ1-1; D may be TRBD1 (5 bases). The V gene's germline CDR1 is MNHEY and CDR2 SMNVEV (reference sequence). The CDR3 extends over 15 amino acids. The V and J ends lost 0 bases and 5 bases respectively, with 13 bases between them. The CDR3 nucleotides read TGTGCCAGCAGTTTATCAGGGGCTGGTTGGACTGAAGCTTTCTTT. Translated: CASSLSGAGWTEAFF.

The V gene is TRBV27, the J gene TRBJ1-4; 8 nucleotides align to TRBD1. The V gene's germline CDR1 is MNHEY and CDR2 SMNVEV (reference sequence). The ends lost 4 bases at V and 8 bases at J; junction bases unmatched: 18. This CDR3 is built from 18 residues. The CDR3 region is CASSSTGGTRLFWEKLFF. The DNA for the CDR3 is TGTGCCAGCAGTTCAACAGGGGGAACGCGATTATTCTGGGAAAAACTGTTTTTT.

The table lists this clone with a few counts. CDR3 nucleotide sequence: TGTGCCAGCAGCTCTAGGCGGGAGACCCAGTACTTC. Translation gives CASSSRRETQYF. The rearrangement joins TRBV7-8 to TRBJ2-5, with no clear D. The CDR3 is 12 residues long. The V and J ends lost 4 bases and 5 bases respectively, with 8 bases between them. Germline CDR1 is SGHVS and CDR2 is FQNEAQ.

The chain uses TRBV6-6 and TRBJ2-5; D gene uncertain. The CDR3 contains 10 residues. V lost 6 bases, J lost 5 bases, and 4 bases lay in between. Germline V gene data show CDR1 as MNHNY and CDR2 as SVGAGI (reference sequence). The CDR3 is CASSRETQYF. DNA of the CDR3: TGTGCCAGCAGCCGGGAGACCCAGTACTTC.

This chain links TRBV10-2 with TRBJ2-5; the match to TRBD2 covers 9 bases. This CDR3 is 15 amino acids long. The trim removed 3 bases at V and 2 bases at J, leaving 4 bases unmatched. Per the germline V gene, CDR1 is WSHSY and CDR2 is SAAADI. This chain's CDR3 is CASSDGSGGQETQYF. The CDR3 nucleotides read TGCGCCAGCAGTGATGGTAGCGGGGGACAAGAGACCCAGTACTTC.

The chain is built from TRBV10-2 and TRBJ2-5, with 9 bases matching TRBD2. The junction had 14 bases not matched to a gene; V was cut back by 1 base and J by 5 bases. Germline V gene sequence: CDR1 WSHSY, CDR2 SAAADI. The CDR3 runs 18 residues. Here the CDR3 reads CASSEWGRVSGREETQYF. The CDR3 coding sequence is TGCGCCAGCAGTGAGTGGGGCAGGGTTAGCGGGAGAGAGGAGACCCAGTACTTC.

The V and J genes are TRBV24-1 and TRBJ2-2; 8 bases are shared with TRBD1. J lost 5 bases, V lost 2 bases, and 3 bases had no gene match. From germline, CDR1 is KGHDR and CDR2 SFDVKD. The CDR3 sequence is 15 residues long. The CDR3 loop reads CATSDSGGWTGELFF. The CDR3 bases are TGTGCCACCAGTGATTCAGGGGGCTGGACCGGGGAGCTGTTTTTT.

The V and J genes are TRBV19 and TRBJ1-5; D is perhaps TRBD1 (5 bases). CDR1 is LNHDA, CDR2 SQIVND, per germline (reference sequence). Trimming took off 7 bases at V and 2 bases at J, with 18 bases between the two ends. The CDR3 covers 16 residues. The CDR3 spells CASMDPRGTGNQPQHF. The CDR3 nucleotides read TGTGCCAGTATGGACCCCCGGGGGACGGGCAATCAGCCCCAGCATTTT.

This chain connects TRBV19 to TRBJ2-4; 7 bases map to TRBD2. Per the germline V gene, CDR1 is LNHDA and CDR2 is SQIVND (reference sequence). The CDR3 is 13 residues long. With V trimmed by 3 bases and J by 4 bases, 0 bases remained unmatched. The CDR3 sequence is CASSMGGKNIQYF. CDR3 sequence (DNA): TGTGCCAGTAGTATGGGAGGGAAAAACATTCAGTACTTC.

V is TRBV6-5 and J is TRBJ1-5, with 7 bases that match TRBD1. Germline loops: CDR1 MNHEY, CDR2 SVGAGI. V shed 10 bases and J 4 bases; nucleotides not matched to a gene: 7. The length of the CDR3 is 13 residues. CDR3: CATQTGSNQPQHF. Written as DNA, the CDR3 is TGTGCCACCCAGACAGGGAGTAATCAGCCCCAGCATTTT.

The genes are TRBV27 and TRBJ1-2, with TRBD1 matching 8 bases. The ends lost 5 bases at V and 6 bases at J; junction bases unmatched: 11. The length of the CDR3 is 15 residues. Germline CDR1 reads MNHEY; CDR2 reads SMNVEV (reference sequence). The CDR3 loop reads CASSPLTGAQDGYTF. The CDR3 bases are TGTGCCAGCAGTCCTTTGACAGGGGCGCAGGATGGCTACACCTTC.

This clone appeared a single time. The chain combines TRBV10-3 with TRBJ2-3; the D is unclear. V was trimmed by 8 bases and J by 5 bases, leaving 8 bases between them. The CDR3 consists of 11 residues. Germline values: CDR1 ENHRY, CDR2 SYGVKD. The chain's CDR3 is CAIAERDTQYF. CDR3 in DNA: TGTGCCATCGCCGAGAGAGATACGCAGTATTTT.

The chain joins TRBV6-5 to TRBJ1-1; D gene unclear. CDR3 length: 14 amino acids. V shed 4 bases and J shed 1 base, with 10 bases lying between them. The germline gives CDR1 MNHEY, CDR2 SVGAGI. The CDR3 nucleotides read TGTGCCAGCAGTTTTTTAGCTCGGAACACTGAAGCTTTCTTT. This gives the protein CASSFLARNTEAFF.

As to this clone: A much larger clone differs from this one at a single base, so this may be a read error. Here the CDR3 reads CASSRGLAGNNEQFF. CDR3 coding DNA: TGTGCCAGCAGCCGGGGACTAGCGGGAAACAATGAGCAGTTCTTC. The V call is TRBV7-7, the J call TRBJ2-1, with 13 bases fitting TRBD2. Germline lookup yields CDR1 SSHAT and CDR2 FNYEAQ (reference sequence). Losses at the gene ends were 5 bases for V and 5 bases for J; bases not matched to a gene: 3. The CDR3 has 15 amino acids.

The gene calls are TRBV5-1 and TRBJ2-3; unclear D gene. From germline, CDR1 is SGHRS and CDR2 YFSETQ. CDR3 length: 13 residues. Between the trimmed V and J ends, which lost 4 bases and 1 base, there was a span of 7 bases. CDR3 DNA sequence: TGCGCCAGCAGCCACGAGGGCACAGATACGCAGTATTTT. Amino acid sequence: CASSHEGTDTQYF.

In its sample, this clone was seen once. Here the CDR3 DNA reads TGCGCCAGCAGCTTGGAGTGGGGGGTCGTCGCGCCCTACAATGAGCAGTTCTTC. Its protein is CASSLEWGVVAPYNEQFF. The chain employs TRBV5-1 and TRBJ2-1, with D maybe TRBD2 (6 bases). V shed 0 bases and J shed 2 bases, with 18 bases lying between them. Germline V gene lookup returns CDR1 SGHRS and CDR2 YFSETQ. This CDR3 is 18 amino acids long.

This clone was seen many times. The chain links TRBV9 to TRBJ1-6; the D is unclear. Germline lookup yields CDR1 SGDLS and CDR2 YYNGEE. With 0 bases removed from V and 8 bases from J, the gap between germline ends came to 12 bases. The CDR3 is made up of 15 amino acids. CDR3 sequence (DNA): TGTGCCAGCAGCGTAGAAGCCGGAGTAGATTCACCCCTCCACTTT. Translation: CASSVEAGVDSPLHF. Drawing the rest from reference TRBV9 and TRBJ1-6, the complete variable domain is DSGVTQTPKHLITATGQRVTLRCSPRSGDLSVYWYQQSLDQGLQFLIQYYNGEERAKGNILERFSAQQFPDLHSELNLSSLELGDSALYFCASSVEAGVDSPLHFGNGTRLTVT.

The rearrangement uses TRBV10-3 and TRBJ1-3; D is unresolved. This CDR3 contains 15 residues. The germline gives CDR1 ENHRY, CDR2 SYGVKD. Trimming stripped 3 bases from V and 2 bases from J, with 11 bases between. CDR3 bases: TGTGCCATCAGTGAATCGGGAGGGACTGGAAACACCATATATTTT. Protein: CAISESGGTGNTIYF.